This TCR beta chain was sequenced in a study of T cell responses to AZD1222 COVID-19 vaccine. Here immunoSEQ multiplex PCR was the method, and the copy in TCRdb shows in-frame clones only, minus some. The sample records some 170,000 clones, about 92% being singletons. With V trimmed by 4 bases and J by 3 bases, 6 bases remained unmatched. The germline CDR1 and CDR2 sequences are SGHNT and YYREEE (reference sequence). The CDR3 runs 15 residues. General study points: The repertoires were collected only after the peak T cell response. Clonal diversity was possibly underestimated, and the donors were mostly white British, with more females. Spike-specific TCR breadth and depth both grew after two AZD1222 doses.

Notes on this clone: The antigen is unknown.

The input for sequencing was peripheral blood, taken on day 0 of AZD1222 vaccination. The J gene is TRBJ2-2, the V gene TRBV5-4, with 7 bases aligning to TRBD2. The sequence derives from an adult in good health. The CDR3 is CASSPGGKYTGELFF. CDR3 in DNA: TGTGCCAGCAGCCCCGGGGGGAAGTACACCGGGGAGCTGTTTTTT.